This TCR beta chain was recovered during a study of identical twins (dated by TCRdb to 2016 to 2017). Describing the broader study: The study deep-sequenced TCR alpha and beta repertoires from monozygotic twins, unrelated adults of various ages and cord blood to test whether fetal clonotypes persist. To rule out contamination, replicate twin experiments were performed at different times with different library preparation protocols.

General conclusions and limits of the study: Out-of-frame TCR alpha sharing in monozygotic twins was systematically underestimated by recombination models, whereas sharing between unrelated individuals was in agreement with the recombination models. Zero-insertion analyses could be partly confounded by invariant T cells such as MAIT and iNKT, though diverse VJ usage argued against such confounding for most clonotypes. Because the same donors could not be followed over many years, the conclusions depended on cross-sectional statistical analysis. Fewer insertions were carried by abundant cord blood beta clonotypes; a weaker similar trend was observed in young adult naive repertoires, while no such trend was observed in memory repertoires. A weaker excess of twin sharing was found in beta out-of-frame sequences because the signal-to-noise ratio was lowered by fewer shared sequences. Compared with coincidental sharing between unrelated individuals, out-of-frame TCR alpha sequences shared between twins had an excess of sequences with low generation probability.

About this clonotype itself: The antigen this receptor binds is unknown. No base-level quality is on record; no much larger clone is a single base apart.

Library method: 5' RACE. The instrument given in TCRdb is Illumina HiSeq 2000. A universal primer binding site was introduced by template switching, and a unique molecular identifier was present in the final cDNA, enabling accurate counting of TCR cDNA molecules. First-strand cDNA for TCR alpha and beta chains was synthesized from specific primers in the conserved constant-segment region. To control for contamination, each cDNA library was double barcoded with a SMART-Mk sample barcode plus Illumina barcodes. Two successive PCR steps introduced TruSeq adapter sequences along with Illumina sample barcodes. Sequencing of the TCR alpha and beta cDNA libraries was done on the Illumina HiSeq platform using custom primers. For the original study's pipeline: MiGEC was used to process raw reads and extract unique molecular identifiers, and MiXCR was used to find CDR3 positions. For each individual, recombination models were inferred using an EM algorithm with the repgenHMM and IGoR tools. Shared clonotype analysis was performed with the tcR package in R, normalizing sharing by the product of cloneset sizes. To study raw recombination free of thymic and clonal selection effects, out-of-frame nonproductive sequences were analyzed. Starting from the raw public reads, TCRdb applied fastp trimming at Q25, assembled clones with MiXCR and retained in-frame beta chains. Rows with a matching CDR3 protein are joined into one entry that keeps the most common DNA and genes. TCRdb's processing, not the authors' own work, is the source of the V and J calls. In all, the sample holds some 760,000 distinct CDR3 sequences, and over 15% of those were seen once. In total, the top ten clones hold around 14% of the sample.

Every donor was a healthy Caucasian. Three pairs of female monozygotic twins, all aged roughly 18 to 29 years, made up the twin cohort. Peripheral blood mononuclear cells were used as the source from which RNA for TCR libraries was isolated. The CDR3 starts with the cysteine, ends with the phenylalanine, and has 16 residues. Only CDR3 DNA remains: 48 bases, in frame from the first base. V has 4 bases trimmed and J has 0 bases trimmed; junction bases matching no gene number 6. The germline V gene encodes CDR1 SGHRS and CDR2 YFSETQ. These same data were also listed under a study on T cells expressing NK-cell markers. As described in the second report: In sorted CD3+CD56+NKG2C+, CD3+CD56+NKG2C- and CD3+CD56-NKG2C+ T-cell subsets from about eight donors, TCR beta-chain repertoires were profiled. Of the eight sequenced donors, seven were found to be HCMV-seropositive and one was found to be HCMV-seronegative. To restrict sorting to alphabetaTCR-expressing T cells, an anti-gammadeltaTCR antibody was added in several experiments. In roughly 6 donors, the dominant CD3+CD56+NKG2C+ clonotypes were found to rank among the top 10 CD8+ clonotypes and to make up roughly 1.0-8% of CD8+ T cells. Those dominant clonotypes were again the most abundant among CD3+CD56-NKG2C+ cells in four donors, at about 25-60.1%. Whether the expanded NKG2C-expressing T cell clones were specific for HCMV antigens remained unclear. All eight donors whose samples were sequenced were randomly selected healthy volunteers, three of them men and five women. HCMV-specific IgG was detected in serum with a commercial ELISA kit to determine HCMV serostatus. Bulk peripheral blood T-cell repertoires were additionally sequenced from unsorted PBMC for over 5 donors. MIGEC handled demultiplexing of the reads and grouping by UMI, while MiTCR was used to assemble and quantify clonotypes. To remove erroneous sequences, TCR cDNA sequences were retained only when supported by two or more reads. The tcR package was used for downstream repertoire analysis, and clonotypes were matched across fractions by CDR3 nucleotide sequence plus V segment. VDJmatch was used to annotate antigen specificity against VDJdb, with one amino acid substitution in CDR3 allowed.

The receptor chain draws on TRBV5-1 and TRBJ2-7; 11 middle bases align to TRBD2. Material: PBMCs. This clonotype was sampled from a woman between 18 and 29 years old in good health. The nucleotide sequence reads TGCGCCAGCAGCCTGGGACTAGCGGATGTCTCCTACGAGCAGTACTTC. It specifies CASSLGLADVSYEQYF.